Following are 28 T cell receptor beta chains from one sample sequenced in a study of beta chain features in type 1 diabetes. Reverse transcription of all isolated RNA meant that expressed TCRB transcripts were sequenced. Sequencing was performed with immunoSEQ multiplex PCR; in TCRdb, only in-frame clones are kept and a portion is missing. The sample has roughly 500,000 clones; approximately 10% are singletons. Sequenced sample: naive CD4+ T cells from blood. All receptors derive from a woman between 18 and 30 years old in good health.

The sample holds a few counts of this clone. CDR3 residues: CASSWRGQGAAETQYF. CDR3 in DNA: TGCGCCAGCAGCTGGAGGGGACAGGGGGCTGCGGAGACCCAGTACTTC. The chain links TRBV5-1 to TRBJ2-5; 12 nucleotides line up with TRBD1. The CDR3 is 16 residues long. CDR1 is SGHRS, CDR2 YFSETQ, per germline. V dropped 3 bases and J dropped 5; count of bases not matched to a gene: 8.

The table lists this clone with a few counts. CDR3 coding DNA: TGCAGCGTTGTCCCCTTAGTAGGCAAAGGGTATGGCTACACCTTC. Amino acid sequence: CSVVPLVGKGYGYTF. The chain is built from TRBV29-1 and TRBJ1-2; D not certain. Germline V gives CDR1 SQVTM, CDR2 ANQGSEA. Deletions cut 4 bases from V and 5 bases from J, with 20 bases between. The length of the CDR3 is 15 residues.

The chain has TRBV29-1 and TRBJ2-1; 10 bases are shared with TRBD2. The germline V gene has CDR1 SQVTM and CDR2 ANQGSEA. V dropped 1 base and J dropped 7; count of bases not matched to a gene: 7. The CDR3 contains 15 residues. The DNA of the CDR3 is TGCAGCGTTGAAGGGGCTAGCGGGAGTTTGAATGAGCAGTTCTTC. Its protein product is CSVEGASGSLNEQFF.

The chain has TRBV5-1 and TRBJ2-2; D possibly corresponds to TRBD2 (7 bases). The CDR3 consists of 15 residues. V lost 0 bases, J lost 6 bases, and 12 bases lay in between. Germline V lookup: CDR1 SGHRS, CDR2 YFSETQ. In DNA, the CDR3 is TGCGCCAGCAGCTTGGCCGGGGGGCAGCCCGGGGAGCTGTTTTTT. As protein: CASSLAGGQPGELFF.

The chain carries TRBV4-2 and TRBJ2-1, with D possibly TRBD2 on 6 matching bases. CDR1 is LGHNA and CDR2 is YNFKEQ in the germline V gene. With 4 bases removed from V and 5 bases from J, the gap between germline ends came to 15 bases. This CDR3 has 15 amino acids. The CDR3 bases are TGTGCCAGCAGCCCCACGGGACTGGCACACAATGAGCAGTTCTTC. Its translation is CASSPTGLAHNEQFF.

This clone has only one observation. The chain couples TRBV5-1 to TRBJ2-4; TRBD2 is a possible D gene (6 bases). V was pared by 3 bases and J by 0 bases, with 13 bases between. Per the germline V gene, CDR1 is SGHRS and CDR2 is YFSETQ. The length of the CDR3 is 16 residues. CDR3 loop: CASSWQQGGAKNIQYF. DNA for the CDR3: TGCGCCAGCAGCTGGCAGCAGGGAGGAGCCAAAAACATTCAGTACTTC.

The CDR3 spells CASSFDLAGGNEQFF. The DNA of the CDR3 is TGTGCCAGCAGCTTCGACCTAGCGGGAGGGAATGAGCAGTTCTTC. V usage is TRBV5-4 and J usage is TRBJ2-1; TRBD2 aligns across 12 bases. The CDR3 sequence is 15 residues long. J lost 7 bases, V lost 2 bases, and 4 bases had no gene match. Per the germline V gene, CDR1 is SGHNT and CDR2 is YYREEE (reference sequence).

As to this clone: Other DNA sequences of this sample code for an identical CDR3. The chain carries TRBV5-1 and TRBJ2-5; D not resolved. Trimming removed 0 bases from V and 2 bases from J, with 5 bases in between. Germline V CDR1 and CDR2: SGHRS, YFSETQ. The CDR3 runs 13 residues. CDR3 nucleotides: TGCGCCAGCAGCTTGGGATCTCAAGAGACCCAGTACTTC. This translates into CASSLGSQETQYF.

V and J are TRBV11-2 and TRBJ2-2; possible D gene TRBD1, 5 bases. In germline, CDR1 is SGHAT, CDR2 FQNNGV. V was shortened by 2 bases and J by 1 base, with 5 bases between the two germline ends. The CDR3 sequence is 14 residues long. CDR3 amino acids: CASSLQGNTGELFF. The CDR3 bases are TGTGCCAGCAGCTTACAGGGGAACACCGGGGAGCTGTTTTTT.

The chain carries TRBV9 and TRBJ2-5; 10 bases line up with TRBD2. The CDR3 contains 17 residues. V lost 3 bases, J lost 4 bases, and 12 bases stayed unmatched. The V gene's germline CDR1 is SGDLS and CDR2 YYNGEE. The CDR3 here is CASSATSGYPMGETQYF. The CDR3 nucleotides read TGTGCCAGCAGCGCGACTAGCGGGTATCCAATGGGAGAGACCCAGTACTTC.

This clone was seen a handful of times. V is TRBV5-4 and J is TRBJ1-1; no definite D call. CDR1 and CDR2 (germline): SGHNT, YYREEE (reference sequence). The V and J ends lost 6 bases and 0 bases respectively, with 9 bases between them. The CDR3 is 13 residues long. CDR3 in amino acids: CASTLSVNTEAFF. The CDR3 nucleotides read TGTGCCAGCACCCTTTCGGTGAACACTGAAGCTTTCTTT.

The CDR3 DNA sequence: TGCGCCAGCAGCCCCGGGTCGGGGGCTAATGAAAAACTGTTTTTT. This gives the protein CASSPGSGANEKLFF. The rearrangement links TRBV4-3 to TRBJ1-4, with TRBD1 as a possible D gene (5 bases). The germline CDR1 and CDR2 sequences are LGHNA and YSLEER. Trimming cost V 4 bases and J 3 bases, with 12 bases left between them. The CDR3 runs to 15 residues.

This clone was detected only a few times. This chain joins TRBV7-2 and TRBJ2-3, with D possibly being TRBD1 (6 bases). Germline V CDR1 and CDR2: SGHTA, FQGNSA. CDR3 length: 15 amino acids. The germline V and J ends were trimmed by 9 bases and 6 bases, with 22 bases remaining between them. This CDR3 is CASQSQGLTGDTQYF. The CDR3, as DNA: TGTGCCAGTCAATCACAGGGATTGACCGGGGATACGCAGTATTTT. Supplemented by reference TRBV7-2 and TRBJ2-3, the full variable domain reads GAGVSQSPSNKVTEKGKDVELRCDPISGHTALYWYRQSLGQGLEFLIYFQGNSAPDKSGLPSDRFSAERTGGSVSTLTIQRTQQEDSAVYLCASQSQGLTGDTQYFGPGTRLTVL.

This clone turned up a few times. V and J are TRBV15 and TRBJ2-3, with no clear D. CDR3 size: 16 residues. From germline, CDR1 is LNHNV and CDR2 YYDKDF (reference sequence). The V end lost 0 bases, the J end lost 3 bases, and 13 bases lay between the germline ends. CDR3 in DNA: TGTGCCACCAGCAGAGATAGAGGATTTAGGACAGATACGCAGTATTTT. Translated, it gives CATSRDRGFRTDTQYF.

This clone was detected a few times. With a much larger clone just one base away, this may be a read error. The same CDR3 is also encoded by other DNA sequences in this sample. The chain is built from TRBV18 and TRBJ2-3; D is ambiguous. Per the germline V gene, CDR1 is KGHSH and CDR2 is LQKENI. This CDR3 is 11 amino acids long. Trimming took 5 bases from V and 2 from J, leaving 2 bases between them. The CDR3 is CASSATDTQYF. CDR3 DNA sequence: TGTGCCAGCTCAGCCACAGATACGCAGTATTTT.

This clone was counted between two and nine times. The rearrangement links TRBV9 to TRBJ2-2; TRBD2 might be the D (7 bases). V lost 2 bases to trimming and J lost 3 bases, with 11 bases between them. The CDR3 is 15 amino acids. Germline CDR1 and CDR2: SGDLS and YYNGEE. DNA of the CDR3: TGTGCCAGCAGCGTCGGGGGGCGCGACACCGGGGAGCTGTTTTTT. Residues: CASSVGGRDTGELFF.

Only a few counts were recorded for this clone. This sample also contains other DNA sequences that code for the same CDR3. The chain uses TRBV30 and TRBJ2-7, with D unresolved. Germline CDR1 is GTSNPN and CDR2 is SVGIG (reference sequence). The V end lost 0 bases, the J end lost 7 bases, and 7 bases lay between the germline ends. The CDR3 is made up of 11 amino acids. CDR3 DNA sequence: TGTGCCTGGAGTGTGATCGGGGAGCAGTACTTC. This codes for CAWSVIGEQYF.

V and J are TRBV4-2 and TRBJ1-1; a possible D gene is TRBD1 (6 bases). The V and J ends lost 0 bases and 5 bases respectively, with 10 bases between them. CDR3 size: 14 residues. The germline CDR1 and CDR2 sequences are LGHNA and YNFKEQ. The CDR3 sequence is CASSQDQGFTEAFF. CDR3 in DNA: TGTGCCAGCAGCCAAGATCAGGGGTTTACTGAAGCTTTCTTT.

V usage is TRBV2 and J usage is TRBJ2-5; D uncertain. From germline, CDR1 is SNHLY and CDR2 FYNNEI. Trimming took 2 bases from V and 5 from J, leaving 9 bases between them. This CDR3 is built from 13 residues. Written as DNA, the CDR3 is TGTGCCAGCAGTGAATTCAGAAAGGAGACCCAGTACTTC. Protein sequence: CASSEFRKETQYF.

In this sample, this clone turned up a few times. This chain uses TRBV29-1 with TRBJ2-3; the match to TRBD2 covers 7 bases. V gave up 4 bases and J gave up 6 bases; unmatched junction bases: 7. The germline CDR1 and CDR2 sequences are SQVTM and ANQGSEA. CDR3 length: 13 amino acids. The CDR3 DNA is TGCAGCGTTGCTCTGGGGGGGACGGATACGCAGTATTTT. It translates to CSVALGGTDTQYF.

The chain links TRBV14 to TRBJ1-3; D is undetermined. CDR1 and CDR2 from the germline V gene are SGHDN and FVKESK. Trimming stripped 1 base from V and 4 bases from J, with 2 bases between. The CDR3 is 12 residues long. CDR3 nucleotide sequence: TGTGCCAGCAGCCAAGGAGGAAACACCATATATTTT. Residues: CASSQGGNTIYF.

The J gene is TRBJ2-1, the V gene TRBV6-5; D might be TRBD1 or TRBD2, each matching 5 bases. From germline, CDR1 is MNHEY and CDR2 SVGAGI. The CDR3 covers 16 residues. V was shortened by 2 bases and J by 5 bases, with 16 bases between the two germline ends. In DNA form, the CDR3 reads TGTGCCAGCAGTTACGACTATGGGGCCCCGAACAATGAGCAGTTCTTC. Its translation is CASSYDYGAPNNEQFF.

This clone showed up just a few times. At one end the junction does not follow the germline gene, possibly because of a read error. The chain employs TRBV20-1 and TRBJ1-2; weak D call: TRBD1 (5 bases). From germline, CDR1 is DFQATT and CDR2 SNEGSKA (reference sequence). This CDR3 spans 10 amino acids. CDR3 in DNA: TGCAGTGCAAGAGACAGCGGCTACACCTTC. Its translation is CSARDSGYTF.

The rearrangement links TRBV4-2 to TRBJ1-3, with 8 positions matching TRBD1. Per the germline V gene, CDR1 is LGHNA and CDR2 is YNFKEQ. The V gene end was trimmed by 0 bases and the J gene end by 7 bases; junction bases not matched to a gene: 5. The CDR3 consists of 15 residues. The CDR3 DNA sequence: TGTGCCAGCAGCCAAGAGGACAGGGAGGCGAACACCATATATTTT. This translates into CASSQEDREANTIYF.

The chain carries TRBV15 and TRBJ2-4, with D perhaps TRBD2 (5 bases). The ends were cut back, 0 bases at V and 5 bases at J, with 14 bases in the middle. Germline CDR1 is LNHNV and CDR2 is YYDKDF (reference sequence). The CDR3 is made up of 16 amino acids. Written as DNA, the CDR3 is TGTGCCACCAGCAGAGAAATATGGCGGGCGGAAAACATTCAGTACTTC. Protein sequence: CATSREIWRAENIQYF.

This clone appeared a few times. The chain combines TRBV29-1 with TRBJ2-1, with 11 bases that match TRBD2. CDR3 length equals 14 residues. Germline V gene sequence: CDR1 SQVTM, CDR2 ANQGSEA. V gave up 6 bases and J gave up 8 bases; unmatched junction bases: 9. CDR3 protein: CSVISGRATDEQFF. The CDR3 DNA is TGCAGCGTGATTAGCGGGAGGGCCACGGATGAGCAGTTCTTC.

In its sample, this clone was seen a few times. The chain joins TRBV5-1 to TRBJ1-2, with 8 bases that match TRBD1. With V trimmed by 4 bases and J by 7 bases, 3 bases remained unmatched. The CDR3 runs to 12 residues. Looked up from germline, CDR1 is SGHRS and CDR2 is YFSETQ. The DNA of the CDR3 is TGCGCCAGCAGCGGACAGGGCTCTGGCTACACCTTC. It encodes CASSGQGSGYTF.

This clone was detected only a few times. The CDR3 sequence: CASSLHHGDRAYEQYF. CDR3 in DNA: TGTGCCAGCAGCTTACACCATGGGGACAGGGCTTACGAGCAGTACTTC. The rearrangement joins TRBV11-3 to TRBJ2-7, with 9 bases that match TRBD1. The CDR3 loop spans 16 amino acids. V was clipped by 2 bases and J by 4 bases; unmatched bases: 9. The germline V gene encodes CDR1 SGHNT and CDR2 YENEEA.